A selection of T cell receptor beta chains follows, all from one sample in a study of blood T cells in healthy people across ages. TCRdb used MiXCR to reprocess the 5' RACE reads, holding one entry per CDR3 protein. Of some 710,000 distinct CDR3 sequences detected, 22% appear once; the ten largest clones hold roughly 22%. The sequencing input was blood. The receptors originated from a man in his sixties or seventies in good health. Each CDR3 is given without its conserved first and last residue. The order of the fields is V gene, J gene, CDR3 protein.

>TRBV7-9|TRBJ2-5
ASSQREGTQY
>TRBV20-1|TRBJ2-3
SAIGERGTDTQY
>TRBV7-2|TRBJ2-3
ASSLDWTSGVTDTQY
>TRBV20-1|TRBJ1-4
SATRTGGVHREKLF
>TRBV12-3/TRBV12-4|TRBJ1-4
ASSYQPGTGNEELF
>TRBV20-1|TRBJ1-2
SARDLAANYGYT
>TRBV7-2|TRBJ2-6
ASSLGADAGANVLT
>TRBV12-3/TRBV12-4|TRBJ2-1
ASSVYQRQQHNEQF
>TRBV7-2|TRBJ2-1
ASSLLNWTPAGSDEQF
>TRBV30|TRBJ2-5
AFTTGGEETQY
>TRBV12-3/TRBV12-4|TRBJ1-1
ASSFYKGASF
>TRBV11-2|TRBJ1-4
ASSLRVTNEKLF
>TRBV7-6|TRBJ1-6
ASSIQGNSPLH
>TRBV12-3/TRBV12-4|TRBJ1-3
ASEPQGADTIY
>TRBV29-1|TRBJ2-3
SVILAGRPDTQY
>TRBV30|TRBJ2-5
AWSLEGIRGETQY
>TRBV29-1|TRBJ2-3
SVEEWSPRTDTQY
>TRBV9|NA
ASSVDGGLRPQY
>TRBV28|TRBJ2-7
ASRLTGRHYEQY
>TRBV6-2/TRBV6-3|TRBJ2-7
ASSPVAYEQY
>TRBV15|TRBJ2-4
ATSGGERNIQY
>TRBV7-2|TRBJ2-3
ASSRAPSGTDTQY